This T cell receptor beta chain came from a study of cytomegalovirus exposure and HLA in healthy donors. Notes on the study in general: The records held CMV serostatus as the only immune exposure information. Presence/absence analysis assumed near-uniform sequencing depth across donors. The listing of roughly 160 TCR beta chains classed them as cytomegalovirus-associated.

It was with 60 Vbeta and 13 Jbeta primers that the PCR ran. The table came from immunoSEQ multiplex PCR; TCRdb's copy has only in-frame clones and leaves some out. The sample has about 120,000 clones, 77% seen once. Per the germline V gene, CDR1 is MDHEN and CDR2 is SYDVKM. This CDR3 is built from 14 residues. Turning to this clone: What it binds is not known. The junction departs from germline at one end; a sequencing error may be responsible.

This receptor was identified in a human donor in good health. The rearrangement uses TRBV28 and TRBJ2-7; 14 bases align to TRBD2. Sequenced sample: PBMCs. Written as DNA, the CDR3 is TGTGCCAGCAGTTCCGGGACTAGCGGGAGATATTGGTCCTTC. It encodes CASSSGTSGRYWSF.